This TCR beta chain was identified in a study of T cell responses to AZD1222 COVID-19 vaccine. Assay: immunoSEQ multiplex PCR; the TCRdb copy retains only in-frame clones and omits some. Among fewer than 200,000 clones listed, 80% to 95% were seen once. This CDR3 spans 16 amino acids. General study points: Regions left unmutated in variants are reportedly the target of nearly half of spike-specific TCRs.

Of note for this clone: The target antigen is unknown.

The sequencing used peripheral blood, collected on day 0 of AZD1222 vaccination. The chain is built from TRBV21-1 and TRBJ2-7; the table's TRBD2 call for D was not verified on the DNA. TRBV21-1 constitutes a pseudogene. The TCR was taken from an adult in good health. Written as DNA, the CDR3 is TGTGCCAGCAGCCCTCGACTAGCGGGGGGACCCTACGAGCAGTACTTC. Protein: CASSPRLAGGPYEQYF.